These 26 T cell receptor beta chains originate from one sample sequenced in a study of cytomegalovirus exposure and HLA in healthy donors. Vbeta (60) and Jbeta (13) primers were used in the PCR. Data came from immunoSEQ multiplex PCR; TCRdb stores just in-frame clones and leaves some out. The sample includes approximately 110,000 clones. The sequencing sample was made of PBMCs. The receptors derive from a man between 18 and 35 years old in good health and CMV-seronegative.

The gene calls are TRBV7-2 and TRBJ1-5; unclear D gene. The CDR3 contains 18 residues. Trimming left V 2 bases short and J 3 bases short, with 20 bases between. Germline V gene data show CDR1 as SGHTA and CDR2 as FQGNSA. The DNA of the CDR3 is TGTGCCAGCAGCTTATGGTGGGGAGAAGCGGGGAACAATCAGCCCCAGCATTTT. Translated, it gives CASSLWWGEAGNNQPQHF.

V and J are TRBV23-1 and TRBJ2-1, with 7 bases fitting TRBD2. TRBV23-1 is recorded as an ORF, its role being uncertain. The CDR3 sequence is 11 residues long. J gave up 10 bases and V 6 bases, and 3 bases lay outside the gene matches. DNA of the CDR3: TGCGCCAGCAGAAAAGCGGGGGAGCAGTTCTTC. Residues: CASRKAGEQFF.

The CDR3 protein is CSAPGETQYF. The CDR3, as DNA: TGCAGTGCCCCCGGGGAGACCCAGTACTTC. The rearrangement joins TRBV20-1 to TRBJ2-5; D call uncertain. V gave up 6 bases and J gave up 5 bases, with 7 bases separating them. This CDR3 has 10 amino acids. Germline V gene sequence: CDR1 DFQATT, CDR2 SNEGSKA (reference sequence).

The chain has TRBV2 and TRBJ2-3; 7 nucleotides line up with TRBD1. The CDR3 loop spans 17 amino acids. The germline CDR1 and CDR2 sequences are SNHLY and FYNNEI. J gave up 2 bases and V 5 bases, and 13 bases lay outside the gene matches. The CDR3 DNA reads TGTGCCAGCAGTCCCCTAAACAGGGGCCCCCACACAGATACGCAGTATTTT. As protein: CASSPLNRGPHTDTQYF.

V is TRBV7-9 and J is TRBJ1-5; no definite D call. The CDR3 contains 14 residues. The germline V gene encodes CDR1 SEHNR and CDR2 FQNEAQ (reference sequence). The ends were cut back, 2 bases at V and 3 bases at J, with 8 bases in the middle. CDR3 in amino acids: CASSLSGTNQPQHF. In nucleotides, the CDR3 is TGTGCCAGCAGCTTATCAGGTACCAATCAGCCCCAGCATTTT.

CDR3 DNA sequence: TGTGCCAGTAGTATTACGTTCGGACTCGCCTACGAGCAGTACTTC. The encoded protein is CASSITFGLAYEQYF. The V gene is TRBV19, the J gene TRBJ2-7; tentatively, D is TRBD2 (5 bases). CDR3 length: 15 amino acids. Trimming took off 3 bases at V and 2 bases at J, with 14 bases between the two ends. Germline V gene lookup returns CDR1 LNHDA and CDR2 SQIVND (reference sequence).

The chain couples TRBV30 to TRBJ1-1; D call uncertain. Germline V gene lookup returns CDR1 GTSNPN and CDR2 SVGIG (reference sequence). CDR3 length: 13 residues. Trimming left V 0 bases short and J 2 bases short, with 7 bases between. DNA for the CDR3: TGTGCCTGGAGTGTCCTCAGAAACACTGAAGCTTTCTTT. Its protein is CAWSVLRNTEAFF.

The CDR3 DNA sequence: TGCGCCAGCAGCTTGGCCATAACGGCGGGGGTTCATGGCTACACCTTC. Translation gives CASSLAITAGVHGYTF. The chain couples TRBV5-1 to TRBJ1-2; D may be TRBD1 (5 bases). This CDR3 contains 16 residues. Germline V gives CDR1 SGHRS, CDR2 YFSETQ. Trimming took 0 bases from V and 6 from J, leaving 18 bases between them.

The chain has TRBV29-1 and TRBJ1-5; possible D gene TRBD1, 5 bases. Trimming took 6 bases from V and 3 from J, leaving 12 bases between them. There are 13 residues in the CDR3. Germline V gene sequence: CDR1 SQVTM, CDR2 ANQGSEA. The DNA of the CDR3 is TGCAGCGTAGCACAGGCGACCAATCAGCCCCAGCATTTT. This sequence encodes CSVAQATNQPQHF.

The rearrangement links TRBV6-6 to TRBJ1-2, with TRBD1 as a possible D gene (5 bases). Deletions cut 7 bases from V and 6 bases from J, with 12 bases between. The CDR3 loop spans 12 amino acids. CDR1 is MNHNY and CDR2 is SVGAGI in the germline V gene (reference sequence). The CDR3 nucleotides read TGTGCCAGCAACCAGCAGGGAAATGGCTACACCTTC. This translates into CASNQQGNGYTF.

V gene TRBV10-3 combines with J gene TRBJ1-2, with 9 bases that match TRBD1. This CDR3 is built from 14 residues. V shed 8 bases, J shed 7 bases, and the junction held 11 bases outside the gene matches. CDR1 ENHRY and CDR2 SYGVKD come from the germline V gene. Here the CDR3 reads CAIQGQGQGLGYTF. The CDR3 DNA sequence: TGTGCCATCCAAGGTCAAGGACAGGGGCTTGGCTACACCTTC.

The chain carries TRBV5-4 and TRBJ2-7, with D perhaps TRBD2 (6 bases). The CDR3 is 14 amino acids. The V end was cut by 3 bases, the J end by 0 bases, with 10 bases between. The germline gives CDR1 SGHNT, CDR2 YYREEE (reference sequence). The CDR3 sequence: CASSYGGSSYEQYF. CDR3 sequence (DNA): TGTGCCAGCAGCTATGGGGGGTCCTCCTACGAGCAGTACTTC.

The V gene is TRBV2, the J gene TRBJ1-1; 7 nucleotides match TRBD1. This CDR3 contains 12 residues. V was clipped by 6 bases and J by 7 bases; unmatched bases: 5. CDR1 SNHLY and CDR2 FYNNEI come from the germline V gene. This CDR3 is CASSVDRDEAFF. The CDR3 bases are TGTGCCAGCAGCGTAGACAGGGATGAAGCTTTCTTT. The complete variable domain, with remaining parts taken from reference TRBV2 and TRBJ1-1, reads EPEVTQTPSHQVTQMGQEVILRCVPISNHLYFYWYRQILGQKVEFLVSFYNNEISEKSEIFDDQFSVERPDGSNFTLKIRSTKLEDSAMYFCASSVDRDEAFFGQGTRLTVV.

V is TRBV11-2 and J is TRBJ2-7, with 11 bases aligning to TRBD1. The CDR3 is made up of 16 amino acids. The V gene end was trimmed by 5 bases and the J gene end by 2 bases; junction bases not matched to a gene: 8. The germline V gene encodes CDR1 SGHAT and CDR2 FQNNGV. The CDR3 nucleotides read TGTGCCAGCAGCCCGGACAGGGGGCTAGGGACCTACGAGCAGTACTTC. Amino acid sequence: CASSPDRGLGTYEQYF.

The chain has TRBV7-9 and TRBJ1-2, with D possibly TRBD1 on 5 matching bases. Germline V gene data show CDR1 as SEHNR and CDR2 as FQNEAQ (reference sequence). Trimming removed 8 bases from V and 6 bases from J, with 16 bases in between. The CDR3 consists of 13 residues. The CDR3 nucleotides read TGTGCCAGCTCGGGGGAGCGGGGGGATGGCTACACCTTC. This sequence encodes CASSGERGDGYTF.

V gene TRBV11-2 combines with J gene TRBJ1-1; 9 bases are shared with TRBD1. J gave up 5 bases and V 3 bases, and 13 bases lay outside the gene matches. Germline assignment: CDR1 SGHAT and CDR2 FQNNGV. The CDR3 sequence is 17 residues long. The CDR3 is CASSFSNWGQGKTEAFF. The DNA of the CDR3 is TGTGCCAGCAGCTTCTCAAACTGGGGACAGGGAAAAACTGAAGCTTTCTTT. Drawing the rest from reference TRBV11-2 and TRBJ1-1, the complete variable domain is EAGVAQSPRYKIIEKRQSVAFWCNPISGHATLYWYQQILGQGPKLLIQFQNNGVVDDSQLPKDRFSAERLKGVDSTLKIQPAKLEDSAVYLCASSFSNWGQGKTEAFFGQGTRLTVV.

The J gene is TRBJ2-7, the V gene TRBV2, with TRBD2 matching 10 bases. The ends lost 6 bases at V and 2 bases at J; junction bases unmatched: 4. This CDR3 has 14 amino acids. Germline V gives CDR1 SNHLY, CDR2 FYNNEI. DNA of the CDR3: TGTGCCAGCAGATTGAGCGGGGGGGCCTACGAGCAGTACTTC. Translating gives CASRLSGGAYEQYF.

The V and J genes are TRBV20-1 and TRBJ2-5; D unclear. V lost 4 bases to trimming and J lost 5 bases, with 8 bases between them. The CDR3 has 11 amino acids. CDR1 is DFQATT, CDR2 SNEGSKA, per germline (reference sequence). As DNA, the CDR3 is TGCAGTGCTAAGTTGAGGGAGACCCAGTACTTC. Encoded protein: CSAKLRETQYF.

This chain connects TRBV5-4 to TRBJ1-3; D may be TRBD1 (6 bases). CDR3 length: 15 amino acids. The V end was cut by 9 bases, the J end by 2 bases, with 18 bases between. CDR1 SGHNT and CDR2 YYREEE come from the germline V gene (reference sequence). The CDR3 sequence is CATRGGISPGNTIYF. CDR3 bases: TGTGCCACACGGGGGGGCATATCCCCTGGAAACACCATATATTTT.

The chain recombines TRBV19 with TRBJ1-2, with 10 bases lining up with TRBD1. Germline V lookup: CDR1 LNHDA, CDR2 SQIVND (reference sequence). This CDR3 is built from 13 residues. V shed 7 bases and J 5 bases; nucleotides not matched to a gene: 4. CDR3 protein: CASIRDRGYGYTF. The CDR3 DNA reads as TGTGCCAGTATCCGGGACAGGGGATATGGCTACACCTTC.

The chain employs TRBV11-2 and TRBJ1-2; D is ambiguous. Trimming removed 0 bases from V and 4 bases from J, with 9 bases in between. CDR3 size: 14 residues. The germline V gene encodes CDR1 SGHAT and CDR2 FQNNGV. CDR3 protein: CASSLDDGSYGYTF. The CDR3 DNA reads TGTGCCAGCAGCTTAGACGATGGGAGCTATGGCTACACCTTC.

The J gene is TRBJ1-2, the V gene TRBV19; 7 positions agree with TRBD1. Germline V lookup: CDR1 LNHDA, CDR2 SQIVND (reference sequence). With 4 bases clipped from V and 6 bases from J, the junction kept 11 bases outside the gene matches. The CDR3 length is 15 residues. CDR3 in DNA: TGTGCCAGTAGTAGACACGGGACAGCTGGGGATGGCTACACCTTC. Protein: CASSRHGTAGDGYTF.

The chain recombines TRBV27 with TRBJ1-1, with 7 positions matching TRBD1. The CDR3 has 14 residues. Unmatched junction bases numbered 8, after V lost 4 bases and J lost 6 bases. Germline V lookup: CDR1 MNHEY, CDR2 SMNVEV (reference sequence). For the CDR3, the DNA is TGTGCCAGCAGTTCCGGACAGGCAATGGCTGAAGCTTTCTTT. Amino acids: CASSSGQAMAEAFF.

The gene calls are TRBV29-1 and TRBJ1-2; D unresolved. The CDR3 is made up of 12 amino acids. Trimming took off 2 bases at V and 8 bases at J, with 12 bases between the two ends. CDR1 and CDR2 (germline): SQVTM, ANQGSEA. CDR3 DNA: TGCAGCGTTGAACTACGGTCGTTGGGCTACACCTTC. Residues: CSVELRSLGYTF.

The V gene is TRBV18, the J gene TRBJ1-5, with D hard to call. Germline CDR1 and CDR2: KGHSH and LQKENI. Trimming removed 1 base at V and 3 bases at J, with 7 bases between. The CDR3 loop spans 14 amino acids. CDR3 in amino acids: CASSPREVNQPQHF. Here the CDR3 DNA reads TGTGCCAGCTCACCACGGGAGGTCAATCAGCCCCAGCATTTT.

The J gene is TRBJ1-3, the V gene TRBV18, with 7 bases that match TRBD1. V was clipped by 1 base and J by 4 bases; unmatched bases: 7. The V gene's germline CDR1 is KGHSH and CDR2 LQKENI. This CDR3 contains 16 residues. CDR3 bases: TGTGCCAGCTCACCACGGTACAGGGGAAAGGGAAACACCATATATTTT. The encoded protein is CASSPRYRGKGNTIYF.